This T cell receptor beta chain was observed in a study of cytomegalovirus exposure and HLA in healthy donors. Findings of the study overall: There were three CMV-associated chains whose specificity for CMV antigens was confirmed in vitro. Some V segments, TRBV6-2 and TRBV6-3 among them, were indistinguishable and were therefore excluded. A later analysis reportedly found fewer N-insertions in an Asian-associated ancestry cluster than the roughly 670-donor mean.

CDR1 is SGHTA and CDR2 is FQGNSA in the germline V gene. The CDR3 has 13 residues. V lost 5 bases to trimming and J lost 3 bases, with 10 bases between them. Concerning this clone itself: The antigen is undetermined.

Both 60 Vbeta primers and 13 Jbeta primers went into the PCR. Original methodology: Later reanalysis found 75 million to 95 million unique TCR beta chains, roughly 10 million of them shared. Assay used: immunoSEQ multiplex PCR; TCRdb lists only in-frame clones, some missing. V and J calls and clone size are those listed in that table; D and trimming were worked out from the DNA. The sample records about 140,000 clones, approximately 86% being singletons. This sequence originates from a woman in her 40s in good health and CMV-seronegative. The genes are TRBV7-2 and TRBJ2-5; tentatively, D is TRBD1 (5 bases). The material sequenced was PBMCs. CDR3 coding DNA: TGTGCCAGCAGCGAGGACATTAAAGAGACCCAGTACTTC. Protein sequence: CASSEDIKETQYF.